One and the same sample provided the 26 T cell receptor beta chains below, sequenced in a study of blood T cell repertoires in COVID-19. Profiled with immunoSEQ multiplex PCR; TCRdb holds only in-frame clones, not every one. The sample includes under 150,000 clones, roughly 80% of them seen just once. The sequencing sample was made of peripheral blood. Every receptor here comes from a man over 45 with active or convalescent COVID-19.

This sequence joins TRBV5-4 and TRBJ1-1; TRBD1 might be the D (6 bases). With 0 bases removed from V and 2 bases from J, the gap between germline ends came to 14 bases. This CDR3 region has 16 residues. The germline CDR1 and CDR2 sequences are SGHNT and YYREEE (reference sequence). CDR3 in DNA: TGTGCCAGCAGCTTGGCCGGGGGGCGCCTTAACACTGAAGCTTTCTTT. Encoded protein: CASSLAGGRLNTEAFF.

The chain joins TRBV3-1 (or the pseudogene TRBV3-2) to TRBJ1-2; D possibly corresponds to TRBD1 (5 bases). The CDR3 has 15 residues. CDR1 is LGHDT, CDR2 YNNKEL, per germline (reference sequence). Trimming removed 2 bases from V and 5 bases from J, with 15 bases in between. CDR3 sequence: CASSQWQGVEYGYTF. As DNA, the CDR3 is TGTGCCAGCAGCCAATGGCAGGGTGTAGAGTATGGCTACACCTTC.

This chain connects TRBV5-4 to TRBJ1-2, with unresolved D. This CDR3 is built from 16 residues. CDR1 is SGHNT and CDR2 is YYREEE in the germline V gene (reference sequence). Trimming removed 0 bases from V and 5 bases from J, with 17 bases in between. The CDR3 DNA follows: TGTGCCAGCAGCTTGGTTGGCGGCCCCTTGAGGTATGGCTACACCTTC. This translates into CASSLVGGPLRYGYTF.

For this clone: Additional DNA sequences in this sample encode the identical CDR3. The DNA of the CDR3 is TGTGCCACCAGCTTAGGACTAGCGGGAGGGGAGACCCAGTACTTC. Its protein product is CATSLGLAGGETQYF. The chain recombines TRBV24-1 with TRBJ2-5; TRBD2 matches 15 bases. V lost 7 bases, J lost 5 bases, and 4 bases stayed unmatched. This CDR3 region has 15 residues. Germline lookup yields CDR1 KGHDR and CDR2 SFDVKD.

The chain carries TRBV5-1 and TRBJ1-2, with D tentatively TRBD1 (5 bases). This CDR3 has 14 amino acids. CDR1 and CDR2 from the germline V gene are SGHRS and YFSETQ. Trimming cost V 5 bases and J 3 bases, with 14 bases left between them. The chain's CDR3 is CASRDTGGDYGYTF. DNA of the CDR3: TGCGCCAGCAGAGATACGGGGGGTGACTATGGCTACACCTTC.

The CDR3 nucleotides read TGTGCCAGCAGTGACGGGAGGGACTCTGGGGCCAACGTCCTGACTTTC. The encoded protein is CASSDGRDSGANVLTF. The rearrangement joins TRBV6-4 to TRBJ2-6; 7 bases line up with TRBD2. Germline V CDR1 and CDR2: MRHNA, SNTAGT. The CDR3 runs to 16 residues. The V segment lost 2 bases and the J segment 0 bases; nucleotides outside the gene matches: 1.

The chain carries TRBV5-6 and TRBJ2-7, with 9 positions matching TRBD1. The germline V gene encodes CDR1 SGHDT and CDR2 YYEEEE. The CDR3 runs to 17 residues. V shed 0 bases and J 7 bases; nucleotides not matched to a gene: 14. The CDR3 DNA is TGTGCCAGCAGCTTGGACGGGGCCGGGACAGGGCTTTGGGAGCAGTACTTC. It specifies CASSLDGAGTGLWEQYF.

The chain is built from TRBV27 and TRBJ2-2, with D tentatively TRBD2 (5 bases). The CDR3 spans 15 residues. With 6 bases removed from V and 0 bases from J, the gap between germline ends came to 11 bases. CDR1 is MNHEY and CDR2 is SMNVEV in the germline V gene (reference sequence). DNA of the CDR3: TGTGCCAGCAGAAGCGGATATTCGAACACCGGGGAGCTGTTTTTT. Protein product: CASRSGYSNTGELFF.

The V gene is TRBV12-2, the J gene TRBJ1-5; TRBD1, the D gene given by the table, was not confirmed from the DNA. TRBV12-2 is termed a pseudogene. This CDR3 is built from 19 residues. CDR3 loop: CASRLAGTGEWISNQPQHF. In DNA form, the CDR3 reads TGTGCAAGTCGCTTAGCTGGCACAGGGGAATGGATTAGCAATCAGCCCCAGCATTTT.

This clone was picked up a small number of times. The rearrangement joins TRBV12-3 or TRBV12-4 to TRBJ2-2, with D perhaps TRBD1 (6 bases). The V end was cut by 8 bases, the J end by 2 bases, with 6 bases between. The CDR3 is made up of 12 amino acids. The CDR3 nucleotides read TGTGCCAGCGGGGGCAACACCGGGGAGCTGTTTTTT. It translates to CASGGNTGELFF.

The CDR3 here is CASSGGSARPSYEQYF. The CDR3 bases are TGTGCCAGCAGCGGTGGGTCGGCCAGGCCCTCCTACGAGCAGTACTTC. The V and J genes are TRBV5-4 and TRBJ2-7; D remains ambiguous. Germline loops: CDR1 SGHNT, CDR2 YYREEE (reference sequence). The CDR3 sequence is 16 residues long. The V and J ends lost 4 bases and 0 bases respectively, with 17 bases between them.

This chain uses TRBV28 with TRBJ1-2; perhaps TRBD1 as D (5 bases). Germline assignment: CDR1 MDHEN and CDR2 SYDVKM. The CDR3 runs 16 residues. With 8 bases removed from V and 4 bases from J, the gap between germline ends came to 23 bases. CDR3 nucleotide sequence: TGTGCCAGCCAACCGCGGCCAGGGAGGGTTGGCTATGGCTACACCTTC. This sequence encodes CASQPRPGRVGYGYTF.

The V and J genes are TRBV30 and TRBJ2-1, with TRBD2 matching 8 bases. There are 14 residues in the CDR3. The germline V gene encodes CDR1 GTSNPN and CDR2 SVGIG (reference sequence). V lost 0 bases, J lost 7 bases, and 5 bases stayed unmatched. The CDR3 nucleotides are TGTGCCTGGAGTGTAGGACTAGCCCCGAATGAGCAGTTCTTC. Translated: CAWSVGLAPNEQFF.

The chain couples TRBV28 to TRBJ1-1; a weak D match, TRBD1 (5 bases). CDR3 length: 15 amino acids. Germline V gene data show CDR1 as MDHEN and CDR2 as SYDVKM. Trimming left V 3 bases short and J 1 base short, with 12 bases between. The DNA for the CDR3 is TGTGCCAGCAGTTTTTCAGGGTATGAGAACACTGAAGCTTTCTTT. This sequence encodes CASSFSGYENTEAFF. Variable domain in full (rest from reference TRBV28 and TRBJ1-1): DVKVTQSSRYLVKRTGEKVFLECVQDMDHENMFWYRQDPGLGLRLIYFSYDVKMKEKGDIPEGYSVSREKKERFSLILESASTNQTSMYLCASSFSGYENTEAFFGQGTRLTVV.

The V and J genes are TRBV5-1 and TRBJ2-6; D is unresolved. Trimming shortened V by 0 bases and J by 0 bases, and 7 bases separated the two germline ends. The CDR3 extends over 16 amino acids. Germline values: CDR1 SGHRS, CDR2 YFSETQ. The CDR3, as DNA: TGCGCCAGCAGCTTGGGAGGCCGCTCTGGGGCCAACGTCCTGACTTTC. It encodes CASSLGGRSGANVLTF.

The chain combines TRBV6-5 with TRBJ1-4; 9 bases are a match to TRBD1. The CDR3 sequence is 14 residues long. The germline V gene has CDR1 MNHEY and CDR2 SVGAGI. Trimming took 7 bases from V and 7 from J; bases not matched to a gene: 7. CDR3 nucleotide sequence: TGTGCCAGCAACCTACAGGGGGCGAGTGAAAAACTGTTTTTT. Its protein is CASNLQGASEKLFF.

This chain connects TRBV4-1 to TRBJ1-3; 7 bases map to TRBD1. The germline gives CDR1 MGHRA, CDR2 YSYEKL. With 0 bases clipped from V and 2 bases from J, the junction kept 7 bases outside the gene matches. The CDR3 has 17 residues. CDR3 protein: CASSQDDVDRAGNTIYF. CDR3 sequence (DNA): TGCGCCAGCAGCCAAGACGACGTCGACAGGGCTGGAAACACCATATATTTT.

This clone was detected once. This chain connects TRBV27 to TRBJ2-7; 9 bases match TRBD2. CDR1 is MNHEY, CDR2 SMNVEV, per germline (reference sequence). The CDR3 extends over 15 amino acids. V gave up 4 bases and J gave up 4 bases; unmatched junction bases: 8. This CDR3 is CASSYQTSGSYEQYF. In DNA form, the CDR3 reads TGTGCCAGCAGTTACCAGACTAGCGGATCGTACGAGCAGTACTTC.

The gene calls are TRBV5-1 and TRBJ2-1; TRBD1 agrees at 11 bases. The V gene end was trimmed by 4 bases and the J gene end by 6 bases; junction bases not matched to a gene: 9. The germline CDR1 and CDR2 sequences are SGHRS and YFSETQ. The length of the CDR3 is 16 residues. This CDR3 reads CASSPEGTGGFNEQFF. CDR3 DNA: TGCGCCAGCAGCCCGGAAGGGACAGGGGGGTTCAATGAGCAGTTCTTC.

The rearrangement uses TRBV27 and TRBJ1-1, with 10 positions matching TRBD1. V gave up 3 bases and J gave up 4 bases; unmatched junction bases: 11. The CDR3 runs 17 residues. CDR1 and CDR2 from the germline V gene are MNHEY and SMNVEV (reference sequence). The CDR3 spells CASSFFVGTGAGTEAFF. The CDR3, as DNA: TGTGCCAGCAGTTTCTTTGTTGGGACAGGGGCTGGCACTGAAGCTTTCTTT.

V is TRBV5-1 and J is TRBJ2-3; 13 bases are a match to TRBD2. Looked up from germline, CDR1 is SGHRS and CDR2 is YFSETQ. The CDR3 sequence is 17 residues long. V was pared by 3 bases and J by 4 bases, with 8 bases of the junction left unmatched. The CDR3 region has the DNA TGCGCCAGCAGCTCCAAAAGGACTAGCGGGAGAGCAGATACGCAGTATTTT. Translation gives CASSSKRTSGRADTQYF.

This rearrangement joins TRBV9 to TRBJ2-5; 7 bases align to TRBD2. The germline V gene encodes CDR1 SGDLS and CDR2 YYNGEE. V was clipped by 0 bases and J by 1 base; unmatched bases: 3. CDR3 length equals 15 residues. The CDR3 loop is CASSVAWGGQETQYF. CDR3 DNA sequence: TGTGCCAGCAGCGTAGCATGGGGGGGCCAAGAGACCCAGTACTTC.

The CDR3, as DNA: TGTGCCAGCAAGGTACGGGGGGTGGACACTGAAGCTTTCTTT. It specifies CASKVRGVDTEAFF. This chain links TRBV7-2 with TRBJ1-1; maybe TRBD1 (5 bases). The CDR3 totals 14 residues. Per the germline V gene, CDR1 is SGHTA and CDR2 is FQGNSA. V gave up 7 bases and J gave up 3 bases, with 15 bases separating them.

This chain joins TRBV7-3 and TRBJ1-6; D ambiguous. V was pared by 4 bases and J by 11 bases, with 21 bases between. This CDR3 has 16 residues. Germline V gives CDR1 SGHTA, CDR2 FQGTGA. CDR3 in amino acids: CASSSVGLGSGTPLHF. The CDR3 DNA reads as TGTGCCAGCAGCTCTGTCGGGTTGGGTTCCGGGACACCCCTCCACTTT.

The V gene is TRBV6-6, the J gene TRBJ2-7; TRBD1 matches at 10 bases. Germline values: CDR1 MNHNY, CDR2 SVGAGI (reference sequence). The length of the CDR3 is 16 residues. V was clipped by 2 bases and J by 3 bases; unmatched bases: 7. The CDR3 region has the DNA TGTGCCAGCAGTTACACCAGGACAGGGGGGGGCTACGAGCAGTACTTC. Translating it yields CASSYTRTGGGYEQYF.

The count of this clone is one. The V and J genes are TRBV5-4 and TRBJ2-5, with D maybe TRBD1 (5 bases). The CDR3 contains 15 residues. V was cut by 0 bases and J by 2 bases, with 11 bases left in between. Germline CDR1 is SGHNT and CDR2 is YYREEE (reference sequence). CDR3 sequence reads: CASSLGAGYQETQYF. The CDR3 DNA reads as TGTGCCAGCAGCTTGGGTGCAGGGTATCAAGAGACCCAGTACTTC.